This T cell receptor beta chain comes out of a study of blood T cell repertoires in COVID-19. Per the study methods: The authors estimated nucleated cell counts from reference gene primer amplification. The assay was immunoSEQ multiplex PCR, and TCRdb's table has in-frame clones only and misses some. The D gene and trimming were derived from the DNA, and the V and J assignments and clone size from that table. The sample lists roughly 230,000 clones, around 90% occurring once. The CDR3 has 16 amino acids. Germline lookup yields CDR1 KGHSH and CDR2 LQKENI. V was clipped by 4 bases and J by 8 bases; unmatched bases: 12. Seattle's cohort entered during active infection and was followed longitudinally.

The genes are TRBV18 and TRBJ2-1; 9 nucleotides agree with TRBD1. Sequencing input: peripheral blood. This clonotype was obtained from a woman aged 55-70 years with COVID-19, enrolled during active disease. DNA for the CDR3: TGTGCCAGCTCACGAGTGGTTGGGACAGGGTTCGATGAGCAGTTCTTC. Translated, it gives CASSRVVGTGFDEQFF.